These 31 T cell receptor beta chains came from one sample sequenced in a study of CD8 T cells in ankylosing spondylitis. TCRdb itself ran the 5' RACE reads through MiXCR, one entry per CDR3 protein. The sample carries around 150,000 distinct CDR3 sequences, 7% to 8% recorded once. Input material: blood, either unsorted or a sorted T cell fraction (not recorded which). The receptor set was obtained from a female donor with ankylosing spondylitis or in good health (not recorded which).

This clonotype was observed many times. The CDR3 spells CSAGMDRPNYGYTF. Here the CDR3 DNA reads TGCAGTGCTGGTATGGATAGGCCTAACTATGGCTACACCTTC. This rearrangement joins TRBV20-1 to TRBJ1-2, with D unclear. The V end was cut by 5 bases, the J end by 0 bases, with 13 bases between. The CDR3 consists of 14 residues. Germline-derived CDR1 and CDR2 are DFQATT and SNEGSKA (reference sequence).

This clonotype has only a few counts. This rearrangement joins TRBV9 to TRBJ1-1; possible D gene TRBD1, 6 bases. The V end lost 3 bases, the J end lost 4 bases, and 13 bases lay between the germline ends. The CDR3 contains 14 residues. From germline, CDR1 is SGDLS and CDR2 YYNGEE. CDR3 sequence: CASSASGESTEAFF. The CDR3 nucleotides are TGTGCCAGCAGCGCCTCAGGGGAGAGCACTGAAGCTTTCTTT.

This clonotype was seen at least ten times. This sequence joins TRBV14 and TRBJ2-3; weak D call: TRBD1 (5 bases). Germline V gives CDR1 SGHDN, CDR2 FVKESK. This CDR3 region has 18 residues. Between the trimmed V and J ends, which lost 0 bases and 3 bases, there was a span of 19 bases. The CDR3 sequence: CASSQDYPRTKTTDTQYF. For the CDR3, the DNA is TGTGCCAGCAGCCAAGATTATCCCCGGACAAAAACAACAGATACGCAGTATTTT.

This clonotype was observed many times. The V call is TRBV2, the J call TRBJ1-4; 7 bases agree with TRBD1. J lost 11 bases, V lost 1 base, and 10 bases had no gene match. The CDR3 has 15 amino acids. Germline values: CDR1 SNHLY, CDR2 FYNNEI. CDR3 nucleotide sequence: TGTGCCAGCAGTGAAGACAGAGGGGGCGTCGGGAAACTGTTTTTT. This translates into CASSEDRGGVGKLFF. The entire variable domain, with the rest obtained from reference TRBV2 and TRBJ1-4, is as follows: EPEVTQTPSHQVTQMGQEVILRCVPISNHLYFYWYRQILGQKVEFLVSFYNNEISEKSEIFDDQFSVERPDGSNFTLKIRSTKLEDSAMYFCASSEDRGGVGKLFFGSGTQLSVL.

Ten or more counts support this clonotype. The chain recombines TRBV29-1 with TRBJ2-7, with no clear D. Germline V gene lookup returns CDR1 SQVTM and CDR2 ANQGSEA. The CDR3 consists of 12 residues. V lost 3 bases, J lost 2 bases, and 8 bases lay in between. The CDR3 sequence is CSVELGAYEQYF. The CDR3 DNA follows: TGCAGCGTTGAGTTGGGCGCCTACGAGCAGTACTTC.

The table lists this clonotype with a few counts. The CDR3 nucleotides read TGTGCCAGCAGGACCGGCGCCTACGAGCAGTACTTC. Its translation: CASRTGAYEQYF. The V and J genes are TRBV2 and TRBJ2-7, with D unclear. Germline V gives CDR1 SNHLY, CDR2 FYNNEI. The CDR3 has 12 amino acids. V dropped 6 bases and J dropped 2 bases, with 8 bases sitting between them.

In its sample, this clonotype was seen many times. The V and J genes are TRBV29-1 and TRBJ1-1, with D unclear. In germline, CDR1 is SQVTM, CDR2 ANQGSEA. The CDR3 has 13 residues. The V gene lost 2 bases and the J gene lost 4 bases, with 11 bases spanning the gap. CDR3 residues: CSVELDFGTEAFF. As DNA, the CDR3 is TGCAGCGTTGAACTGGACTTCGGCACTGAAGCTTTCTTT.

This clonotype was seen many times. The chain joins TRBV9 to TRBJ1-4; 7 bases line up with TRBD1. Looked up from germline, CDR1 is SGDLS and CDR2 is YYNGEE. J lost 4 bases, V lost 4 bases, and 7 bases had no gene match. This CDR3 comprises 15 residues. The CDR3, as DNA: TGTGCCAGCAGCTCTTGGACAGGAATTAATGAAAAACTGTTTTTT. This sequence encodes CASSSWTGINEKLFF.

This clonotype has at least ten counts. This chain links TRBV7-8 with TRBJ2-7, with 12 bases aligning to TRBD1. The CDR3 sequence is 14 residues long. V lost 5 bases to trimming and J lost 6 bases; unmatched junction nucleotides: 5. Germline CDR1 and CDR2: SGHVS and FQNEAQ. The CDR3: CASSRGTGGGEQYF. CDR3 sequence (DNA): TGTGCCAGCAGCCGGGGGACAGGGGGCGGCGAGCAGTACTTC.

This clonotype showed up just a few times. The junction does not match germline at one end; this may be a read error. The V and J genes are TRBV12-3 or TRBV12-4 and TRBJ2-1; maybe TRBD2 (6 bases). The CDR3 has 17 residues. The CDR3 sequence is CTSSLTGGGSSYNEQFF. As DNA, the CDR3 is TGTACCAGCAGTTTAACCGGTGGGGGGAGCTCCTACAATGAGCAGTTCTTC.

The chain is built from TRBV5-1 and TRBJ2-1; D ambiguous. V was trimmed by 0 bases and J by 8 bases, leaving 9 bases between them. This CDR3 is 13 amino acids long. Germline values: CDR1 SGHRS, CDR2 YFSETQ. For the CDR3, the DNA is TGCGCCAGCAGCTTGGAAGGACGAGATGAGCAGTTCTTC. It yields the protein CASSLEGRDEQFF.

This clonotype occurred once. The chain has TRBV5-4 and TRBJ2-5; D remains ambiguous. Trimming left V 0 bases short and J 2 bases short, with 5 bases between. This CDR3 is built from 13 residues. Germline V CDR1 and CDR2: SGHNT, YYREEE (reference sequence). The CDR3 is CASSLESQETQYF. As DNA, the CDR3 is TGTGCCAGCAGCTTGGAAAGTCAAGAGACCCAGTACTTC.

Comment on this clonotype: A clone one base away is much larger, so this may be a read error. The V and J genes are TRBV3-1 and TRBJ1-1; a weak D match, TRBD1 (6 bases). Germline lookup yields CDR1 LGHDT and CDR2 YNNKEL (reference sequence). CDR3 size: 15 residues. The CDR3 is CASSPPRGLNTEVFF. In DNA, the CDR3 is TGTGCCAGCAGCCCCCCCAGGGGCCTGAACACTGAAGTTTTCTTT.

This clonotype showed up many times. This rearrangement joins TRBV14 to TRBJ1-4; D perhaps matches TRBD1 (5 bases). The CDR3 has 15 amino acids. The V gene lost 1 base and the J gene lost 3 bases, with 9 bases spanning the gap. Germline CDR1 and CDR2: SGHDN and FVKESK. For the CDR3, the DNA is TGTGCCAGCAGCCAAGGGGGGACCGCTAATGAAAAACTGTTTTTT. This sequence encodes CASSQGGTANEKLFF.

In this sample, this clonotype turned up many times. This chain connects TRBV5-1 to TRBJ2-1; TRBD2 aligns across 7 bases. Germline trimming cut 0 bases from V and 4 bases from J; bases unmatched to any gene: 13. Germline CDR1 SGHRS, CDR2 YFSETQ. The CDR3 is made up of 18 amino acids. CDR3 sequence: CASSLDKWRGNQYNEQFF. CDR3 DNA: TGCGCCAGCAGCTTGGATAAGTGGCGGGGGAACCAATACAATGAGCAGTTCTTC.

The genes are TRBV7-2 and TRBJ2-1; 7 positions match TRBD2. The CDR3 runs to 16 residues. The germline gives CDR1 SGHTA, CDR2 FQGNSA. J lost 8 bases, V lost 5 bases, and 15 bases had no gene match. The CDR3 nucleotides read TGTGCCAGCAGCCCTACTCTGGAGAGCGGGGACTATGAGCAGTTCTTC. As protein: CASSPTLESGDYEQFF. The complete variable domain, with remaining parts taken from reference TRBV7-2 and TRBJ2-1, reads GAGVSQSPSNKVTEKGKDVELRCDPISGHTALYWYRQSLGQGLEFLIYFQGNSAPDKSGLPSDRFSAERTGGSVSTLTIQRTQQEDSAVYLCASSPTLESGDYEQFFGPGTRLTVL.

In its sample, this clonotype was seen many times. The chain's CDR3 is CSASSGTAFGTF. CDR3 nucleotides: TGCAGTGCTAGCTCGGGAACGGCCTTCGGCACCTTC. The chain links TRBV20-1 to TRBJ1-2; D is ambiguous. The germline V and J ends were trimmed by 3 bases and 13 bases, with 18 bases remaining between them. The CDR3 covers 12 residues. Germline loops: CDR1 DFQATT, CDR2 SNEGSKA (reference sequence).

This clonotype was seen repeatedly, ten times or more. The V and J genes are TRBV6-5 and TRBJ2-3, with 7 bases that match TRBD2. With V trimmed by 6 bases and J by 6 bases, 9 bases remained unmatched. CDR3 length: 14 residues. Looked up from germline, CDR1 is MNHEY and CDR2 is SVGAGI. CDR3 residues: CASRYTLGGDTQYF. The DNA for the CDR3 is TGTGCCAGCAGATATACCCTGGGGGGGGATACGCAGTATTTT.

This clonotype occurred many times. The CDR3 sequence is CASSLETANYGYTF. The CDR3 nucleotides are TGCGCCAGCAGCTTGGAGACAGCTAACTATGGCTACACCTTC. The chain couples TRBV5-1 to TRBJ1-2; possibly TRBD1 for D (5 bases). CDR3 length equals 14 residues. The germline V and J ends were trimmed by 0 bases and 0 bases, with 6 bases remaining between them. Germline values: CDR1 SGHRS, CDR2 YFSETQ. Full variable domain (remainder filled in from reference TRBV5-1 and TRBJ1-2): KAGVTQTPRYLIKTRGQQVTLSCSPISGHRSVSWYQQTPGQGLQFLFEYFSETQRNKGNFPGRFSGRQFSNSRSEMNVSTLELGDSALYLCASSLETANYGYTFGSGTRLTVV.

This clonotype came up many times. V gene TRBV5-1 combines with J gene TRBJ2-2, with D maybe TRBD2 (6 bases). This CDR3 spans 14 amino acids. Germline lookup yields CDR1 SGHRS and CDR2 YFSETQ. V lost 4 bases and J lost 2, with 9 bases in between. Here the CDR3 reads CASSTAGNTGELFF. The CDR3 region has the DNA TGCGCCAGCAGCACAGCGGGTAACACCGGGGAGCTGTTTTTT.

This clonotype was observed a few times. The chain uses TRBV20-1 and TRBJ2-3, with D unresolved. The germline CDR1 and CDR2 sequences are DFQATT and SNEGSKA (reference sequence). The V end was cut by 3 bases, the J end by 2 bases, with 15 bases between. This CDR3 has 15 residues. DNA for the CDR3: TGCAGTGCTAGTCCCCCCGGAGATCTCACAGATACGCAGTATTTT. Translation gives CSASPPGDLTDTQYF.

The sample holds many counts of this clonotype. The chain carries TRBV12-3 or TRBV12-4 and TRBJ2-3; 9 nucleotides agree with TRBD1. The CDR3 length is 14 residues. After removal of 6 bases from V and 5 bases from J, the junction contained 6 bases not matched to a gene. The CDR3 region is CASSQTGGVDTQYF. CDR3 DNA: TGTGCCAGCAGCCAAACAGGGGGCGTAGATACGCAGTATTTT.

This clonotype was picked up many times. The genes are TRBV9 and TRBJ1-1; perhaps TRBD1 as D (5 bases). The V gene lost 2 bases and the J gene lost 0 bases, with 11 bases spanning the gap. The CDR3 spans 15 residues. Germline assignment: CDR1 SGDLS and CDR2 YYNGEE. CDR3 residues: CASSVDNRMNTEAFF. CDR3 DNA: TGTGCCAGCAGCGTGGACAACCGGATGAACACTGAAGCTTTCTTT. Using reference TRBV9 and TRBJ1-1 for the parts outside the CDR3, the full variable domain is DSGVTQTPKHLITATGQRVTLRCSPRSGDLSVYWYQQSLDQGLQFLIQYYNGEERAKGNILERFSAQQFPDLHSELNLSSLELGDSALYFCASSVDNRMNTEAFFGQGTRLTVV.

This clonotype was counted many times. The chain recombines TRBV13 with TRBJ1-4; D is unresolved. CDR3 length: 12 residues. V was cut by 0 bases and J by 8 bases, with 4 bases left in between. Germline CDR1 PRHDT, CDR2 FYEKMQ (reference sequence). This chain's CDR3 is CASSLGREKLFF. Here the CDR3 DNA reads TGTGCCAGCAGCTTAGGCCGGGAAAAACTGTTTTTT.

This clonotype was seen many times. The genes are TRBV20-1 and TRBJ2-3; TRBD2 matches at 7 bases. Trimming took 5 bases from V and 0 from J; bases not matched to a gene: 8. CDR1 is DFQATT, CDR2 SNEGSKA, per germline (reference sequence). This CDR3 region has 15 residues. For the CDR3, the DNA is TGCAGTGCTCCCCGGATGGGGGGGAGCACAGATACGCAGTATTTT. Translated, it gives CSAPRMGGSTDTQYF.

This clonotype was counted at least ten times. J is TRBJ2-1 and V is TRBV15; TRBD1 matches 8 bases. The CDR3 extends over 15 amino acids. V lost 1 base, J lost 9 bases, and 8 bases stayed unmatched. Germline V CDR1 and CDR2: LNHNV, YYDKDF (reference sequence). The CDR3 here is CATSRATQGAGEQFF. The CDR3, as DNA: TGTGCCACCAGCAGAGCAACCCAGGGGGCGGGTGAGCAGTTCTTC.

As for this clonotype: At one boundary the junction diverges from the germline segment, which might be a read error. V usage is TRBV7-8 and J usage is TRBJ2-7; maybe TRBD2 (5 bases). The CDR3 contains 14 residues. Germline-derived CDR1 and CDR2 are SGHVS and FQNEAQ. The CDR3 bases are TGTGCCAGCAACTTACAGCGGAGCTCCTACGAGCAGTACTTC. This gives the protein CASNLQRSSYEQYF.

This clonotype was seen ten or more times. This chain connects TRBV3-1 to TRBJ2-1, with D possibly TRBD2 on 7 matching bases. Germline loops: CDR1 LGHDT, CDR2 YNNKEL (reference sequence). Trimming stripped 1 base from V and 4 bases from J, with 14 bases between. The CDR3 sequence is 16 residues long. The CDR3 region is CASSQAPAGAYNEQFF. In DNA form, the CDR3 reads TGTGCCAGCAGCCAAGCCCCCGCGGGGGCGTACAATGAGCAGTTCTTC.

This rearrangement joins TRBV4-3 to TRBJ2-1; 7 bases match TRBD2. Germline V gene sequence: CDR1 LGHNA, CDR2 YSLEER. V gave up 0 bases and J gave up 2 bases; unmatched junction bases: 4. This CDR3 is built from 16 residues. The CDR3, as DNA: TGCGCCAGCAGCCAAGATGGAGCGGGGACCTACAATGAGCAGTTCTTC. Its protein is CASSQDGAGTYNEQFF.

This chain connects TRBV2 to TRBJ2-6; 8 nucleotides agree with TRBD1. The CDR3 runs to 19 residues. Germline CDR1 SNHLY, CDR2 FYNNEI. J was trimmed by 0 bases and V by 2 bases; bases with no gene match: 9. In DNA, the CDR3 is TGTGCCAGCAGTGAAATCTGGACAGGGACTCACTCTGGGGCCAACGTCCTGACTTTC. Residues: CASSEIWTGTHSGANVLTF.

This clonotype was detected ten times or more. CDR3 residues: CASSLVRAGGQYF. The CDR3 DNA is TGCGCCAGCAGCTTGGTCCGGGCGGGGGGCCAGTACTTC. This sequence joins TRBV5-1 and TRBJ2-5; the match to TRBD2 covers 8 bases. The V segment lost 0 bases and the J segment 10 bases; nucleotides outside the gene matches: 5. In germline, CDR1 is SGHRS, CDR2 YFSETQ. The CDR3 contains 13 residues. Combining the CDR3 with reference TRBV5-1 and TRBJ2-5 gives the whole variable domain KAGVTQTPRYLIKTRGQQVTLSCSPISGHRSVSWYQQTPGQGLQFLFEYFSETQRNKGNFPGRFSGRQFSNSRSEMNVSTLELGDSALYLCASSLVRAGGQYFGPGTRLLVL.